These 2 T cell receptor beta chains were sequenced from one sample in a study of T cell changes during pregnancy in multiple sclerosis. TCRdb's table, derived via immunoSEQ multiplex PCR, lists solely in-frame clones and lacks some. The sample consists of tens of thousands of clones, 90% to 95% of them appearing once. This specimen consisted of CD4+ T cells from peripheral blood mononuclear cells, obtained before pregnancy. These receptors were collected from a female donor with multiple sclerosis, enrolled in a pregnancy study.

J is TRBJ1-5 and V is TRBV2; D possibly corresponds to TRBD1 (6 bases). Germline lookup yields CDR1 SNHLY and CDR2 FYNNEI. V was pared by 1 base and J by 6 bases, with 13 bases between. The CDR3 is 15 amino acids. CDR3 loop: CASSEEPGAGQPQHF. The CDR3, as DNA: TGTGCCAGCAGTGAAGAACCAGGGGCTGGTCAGCCCCAGCATTTT.

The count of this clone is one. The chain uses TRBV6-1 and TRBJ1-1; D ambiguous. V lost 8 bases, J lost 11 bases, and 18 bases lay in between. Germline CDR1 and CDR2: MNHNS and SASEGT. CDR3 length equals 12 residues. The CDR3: CASYRRGGSAFF. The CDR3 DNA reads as TGTGCCAGCTATCGACGGGGAGGTAGCGCTTTCTTT.